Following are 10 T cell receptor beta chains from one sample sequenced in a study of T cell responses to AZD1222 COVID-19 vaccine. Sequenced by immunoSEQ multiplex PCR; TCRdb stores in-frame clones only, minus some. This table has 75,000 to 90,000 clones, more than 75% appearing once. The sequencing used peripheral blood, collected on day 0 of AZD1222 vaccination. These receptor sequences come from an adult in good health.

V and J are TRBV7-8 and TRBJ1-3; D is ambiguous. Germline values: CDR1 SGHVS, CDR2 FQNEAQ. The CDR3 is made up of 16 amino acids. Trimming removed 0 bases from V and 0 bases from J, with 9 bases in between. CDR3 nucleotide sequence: TGTGCCAGCAGCTTAGCGATAGCAGGCTCTGGAAACACCATATATTTT. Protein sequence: CASSLAIAGSGNTIYF.

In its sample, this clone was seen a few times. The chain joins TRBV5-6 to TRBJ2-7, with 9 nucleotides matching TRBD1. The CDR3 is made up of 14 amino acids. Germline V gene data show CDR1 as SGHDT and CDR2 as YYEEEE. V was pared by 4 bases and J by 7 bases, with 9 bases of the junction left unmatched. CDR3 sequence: CASSIPGQGSEQYF. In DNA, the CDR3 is TGTGCCAGCAGCATCCCGGGACAGGGTTCGGAGCAGTACTTC.

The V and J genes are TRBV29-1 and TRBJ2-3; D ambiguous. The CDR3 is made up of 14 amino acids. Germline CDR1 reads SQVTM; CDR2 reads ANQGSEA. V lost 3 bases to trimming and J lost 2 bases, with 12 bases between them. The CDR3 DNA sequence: TGCAGCGTTGACGCCCTGGGTAACACAGATACGCAGTATTTT. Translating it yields CSVDALGNTDTQYF.

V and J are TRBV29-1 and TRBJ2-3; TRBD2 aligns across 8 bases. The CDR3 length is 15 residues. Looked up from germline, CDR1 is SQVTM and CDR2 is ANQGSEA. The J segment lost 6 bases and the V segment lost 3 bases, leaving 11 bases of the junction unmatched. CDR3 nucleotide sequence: TGCAGCGTTGATCGGTTCGGGAGGGCCGACGATACGCAGTATTTT. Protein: CSVDRFGRADDTQYF.

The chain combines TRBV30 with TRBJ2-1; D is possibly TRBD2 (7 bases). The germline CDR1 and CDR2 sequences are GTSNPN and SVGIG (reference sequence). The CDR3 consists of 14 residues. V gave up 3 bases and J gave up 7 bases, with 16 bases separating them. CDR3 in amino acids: CAWRKGGGGNEQFF. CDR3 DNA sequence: TGTGCCTGGAGAAAAGGGGGAGGGGGAAATGAGCAGTTCTTC.

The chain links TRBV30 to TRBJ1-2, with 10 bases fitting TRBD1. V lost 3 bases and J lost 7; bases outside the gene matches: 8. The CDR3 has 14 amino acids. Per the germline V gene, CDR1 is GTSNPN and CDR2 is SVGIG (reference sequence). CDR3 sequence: CAWSRDRGRVGYTF. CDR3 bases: TGTGCCTGGAGCAGGGACAGGGGACGGGTTGGCTACACCTTC.

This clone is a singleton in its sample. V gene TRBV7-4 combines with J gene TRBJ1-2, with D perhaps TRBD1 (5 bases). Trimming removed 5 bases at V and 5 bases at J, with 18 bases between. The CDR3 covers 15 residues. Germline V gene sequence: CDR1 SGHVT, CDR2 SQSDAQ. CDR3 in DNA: TGTGCCAGCAGCCGACCGGGACGGCGGGCGTATGGCTACACCTTC. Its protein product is CASSRPGRRAYGYTF.

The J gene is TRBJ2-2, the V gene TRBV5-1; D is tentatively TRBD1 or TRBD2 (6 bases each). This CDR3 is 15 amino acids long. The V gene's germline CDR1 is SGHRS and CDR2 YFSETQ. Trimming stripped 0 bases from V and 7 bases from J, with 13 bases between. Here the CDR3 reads CASSLERRGGGELFF. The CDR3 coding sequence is TGCGCCAGCAGCTTGGAACGCAGGGGAGGCGGGGAGCTGTTTTTT. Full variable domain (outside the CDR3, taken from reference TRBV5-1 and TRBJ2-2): KAGVTQTPRYLIKTRGQQVTLSCSPISGHRSVSWYQQTPGQGLQFLFEYFSETQRNKGNFPGRFSGRQFSNSRSEMNVSTLELGDSALYLCASSLERRGGGELFFGEGSRLTVL.

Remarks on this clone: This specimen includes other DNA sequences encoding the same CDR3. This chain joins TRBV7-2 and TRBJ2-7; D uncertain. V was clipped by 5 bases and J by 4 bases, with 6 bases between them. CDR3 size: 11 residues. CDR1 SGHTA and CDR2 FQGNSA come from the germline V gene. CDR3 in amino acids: CASSPGYEQYF. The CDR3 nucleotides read TGTGCCAGCAGCCCCGGGTACGAGCAGTACTTC.

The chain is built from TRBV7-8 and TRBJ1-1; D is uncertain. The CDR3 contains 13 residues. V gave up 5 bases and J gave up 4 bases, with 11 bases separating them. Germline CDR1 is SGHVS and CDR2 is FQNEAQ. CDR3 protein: CASSIGEVTEAFF. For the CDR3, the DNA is TGTGCCAGCAGCATCGGGGAAGTCACTGAAGCTTTCTTT.